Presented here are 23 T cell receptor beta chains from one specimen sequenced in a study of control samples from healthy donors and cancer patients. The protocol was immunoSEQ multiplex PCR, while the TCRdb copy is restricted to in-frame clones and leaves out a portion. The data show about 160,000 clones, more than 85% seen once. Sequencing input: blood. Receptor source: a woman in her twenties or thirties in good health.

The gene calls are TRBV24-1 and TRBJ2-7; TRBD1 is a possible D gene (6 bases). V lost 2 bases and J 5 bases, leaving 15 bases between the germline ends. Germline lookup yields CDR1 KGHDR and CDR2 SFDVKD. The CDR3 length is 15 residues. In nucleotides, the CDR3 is TGTGCCACCAGTGATTCCAGGACAGTTTCCCACGAGCAGTACTTC. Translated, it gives CATSDSRTVSHEQYF.

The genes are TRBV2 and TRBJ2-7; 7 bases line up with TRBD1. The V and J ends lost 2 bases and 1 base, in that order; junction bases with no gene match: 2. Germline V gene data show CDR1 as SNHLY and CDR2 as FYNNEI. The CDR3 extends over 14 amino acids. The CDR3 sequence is CASSEQGESYEQYF. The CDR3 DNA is TGTGCCAGCAGTGAACAGGGGGAATCCTACGAGCAGTACTTC.

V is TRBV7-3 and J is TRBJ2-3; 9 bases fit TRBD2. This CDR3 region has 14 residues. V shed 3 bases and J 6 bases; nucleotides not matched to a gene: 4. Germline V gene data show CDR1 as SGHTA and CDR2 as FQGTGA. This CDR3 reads CASSLGLAGDTQYF. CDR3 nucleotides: TGTGCCAGCAGCTTGGGACTAGCCGGGGATACGCAGTATTTT.

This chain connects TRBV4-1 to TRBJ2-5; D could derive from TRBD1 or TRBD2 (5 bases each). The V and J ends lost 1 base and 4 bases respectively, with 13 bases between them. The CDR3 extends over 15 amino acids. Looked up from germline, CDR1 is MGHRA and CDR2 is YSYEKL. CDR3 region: CASSQGWVGPETQYF. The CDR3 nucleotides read TGCGCCAGCAGCCAAGGGTGGGTGGGACCAGAGACCCAGTACTTC.

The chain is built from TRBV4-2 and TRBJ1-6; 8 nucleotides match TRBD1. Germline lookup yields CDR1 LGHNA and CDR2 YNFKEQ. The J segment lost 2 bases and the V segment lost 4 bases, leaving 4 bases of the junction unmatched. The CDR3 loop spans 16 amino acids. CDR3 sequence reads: CASSRDRLAYNSPLHF. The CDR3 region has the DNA TGTGCCAGCAGCCGGGACAGGCTGGCCTATAATTCACCCCTCCACTTT.

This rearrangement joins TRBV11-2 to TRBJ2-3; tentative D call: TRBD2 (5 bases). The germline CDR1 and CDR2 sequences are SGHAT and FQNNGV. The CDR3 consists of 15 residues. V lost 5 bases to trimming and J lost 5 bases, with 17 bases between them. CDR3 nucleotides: TGTGCCAGCAGCCAAGACGAGGGAAAGGGAGATACGCAGTATTTT. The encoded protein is CASSQDEGKGDTQYF.

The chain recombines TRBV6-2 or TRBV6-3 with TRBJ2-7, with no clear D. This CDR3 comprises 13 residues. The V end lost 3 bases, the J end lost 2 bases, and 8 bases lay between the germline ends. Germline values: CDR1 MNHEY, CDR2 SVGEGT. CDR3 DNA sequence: TGTGCCAGCAGTTATGGGGTCGCCTACGAGCAGTACTTC. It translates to CASSYGVAYEQYF.

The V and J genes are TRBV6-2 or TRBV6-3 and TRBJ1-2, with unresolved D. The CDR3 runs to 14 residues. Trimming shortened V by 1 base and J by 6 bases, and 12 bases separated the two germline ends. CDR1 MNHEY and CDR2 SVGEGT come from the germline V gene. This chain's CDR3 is CASSYLGYGDGYTF. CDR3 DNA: TGTGCCAGCAGTTACTTGGGGTATGGAGATGGCTACACCTTC.

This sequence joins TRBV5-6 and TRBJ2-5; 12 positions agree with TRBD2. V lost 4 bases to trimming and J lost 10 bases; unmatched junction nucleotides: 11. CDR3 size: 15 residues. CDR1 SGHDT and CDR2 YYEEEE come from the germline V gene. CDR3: CASSLRLAGVWGQYF. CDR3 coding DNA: TGTGCCAGCAGCCTTAGACTAGCGGGAGTTTGGGGCCAGTACTTC.

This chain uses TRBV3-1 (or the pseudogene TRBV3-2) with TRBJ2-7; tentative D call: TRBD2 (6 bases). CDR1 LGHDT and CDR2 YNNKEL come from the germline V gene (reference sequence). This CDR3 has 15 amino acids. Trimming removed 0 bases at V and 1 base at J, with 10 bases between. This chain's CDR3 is CASSQDPGSSYEQYF. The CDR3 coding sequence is TGTGCCAGCAGCCAAGATCCCGGGAGTTCCTACGAGCAGTACTTC.

CDR3 DNA: TGTGCCAGCATTCGGGGGTCGGGAGAGACCCAGTACTTC. Residues: CASIRGSGETQYF. The chain couples TRBV2 to TRBJ2-5, with D maybe TRBD2 (6 bases). Germline V gene sequence: CDR1 SNHLY, CDR2 FYNNEI. The V end was cut by 7 bases, the J end by 4 bases, with 13 bases between. There are 13 residues in the CDR3. Complete variable domain (other parts from reference TRBV2 and TRBJ2-5): EPEVTQTPSHQVTQMGQEVILRCVPISNHLYFYWYRQILGQKVEFLVSFYNNEISEKSEIFDDQFSVERPDGSNFTLKIRSTKLEDSAMYFCASIRGSGETQYFGPGTRLLVL.

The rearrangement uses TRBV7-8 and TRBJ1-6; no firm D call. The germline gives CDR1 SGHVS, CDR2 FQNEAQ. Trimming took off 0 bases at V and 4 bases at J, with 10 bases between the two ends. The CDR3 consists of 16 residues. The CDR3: CASSLAHSLYNSPLHF. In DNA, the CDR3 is TGTGCCAGCAGCTTAGCGCACAGTTTATATAATTCACCCCTCCACTTT.

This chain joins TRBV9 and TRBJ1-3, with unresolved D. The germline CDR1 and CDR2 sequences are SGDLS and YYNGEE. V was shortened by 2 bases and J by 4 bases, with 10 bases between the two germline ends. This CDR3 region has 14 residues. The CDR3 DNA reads TGTGCCAGCAGCGTTTCGACTGCGGGAAACACCATATATTTT. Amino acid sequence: CASSVSTAGNTIYF.

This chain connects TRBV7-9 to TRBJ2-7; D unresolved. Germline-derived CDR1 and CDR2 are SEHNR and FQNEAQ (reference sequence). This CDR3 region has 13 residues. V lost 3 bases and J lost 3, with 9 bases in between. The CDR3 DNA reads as TGTGCCAGCAGCTTCCTGACTGGCTACGAGCAGTACTTC. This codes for CASSFLTGYEQYF.

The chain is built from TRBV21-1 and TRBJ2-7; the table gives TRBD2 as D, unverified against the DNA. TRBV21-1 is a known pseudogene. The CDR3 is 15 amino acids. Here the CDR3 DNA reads TGTGCCAGCAGCATGGGTCAAGGGAGACACAACGAGCAGTACTTC. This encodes CASSMGQGRHNEQYF.

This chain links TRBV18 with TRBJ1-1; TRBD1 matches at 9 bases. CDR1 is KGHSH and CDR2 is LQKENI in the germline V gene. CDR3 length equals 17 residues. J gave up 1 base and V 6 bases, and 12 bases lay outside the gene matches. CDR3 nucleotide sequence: TGTGCCAGCTCCCCTACAAAGGGACAGGGCTGGAACACTGAAGCTTTCTTT. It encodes CASSPTKGQGWNTEAFF.

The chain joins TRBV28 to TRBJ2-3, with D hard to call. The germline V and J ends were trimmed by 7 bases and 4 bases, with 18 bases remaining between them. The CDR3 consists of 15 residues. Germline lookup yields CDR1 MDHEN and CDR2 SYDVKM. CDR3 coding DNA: TGTGCCAGCACCCGCTCGTTAGTCAGCGCAGATACGCAGTATTTT. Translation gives CASTRSLVSADTQYF.

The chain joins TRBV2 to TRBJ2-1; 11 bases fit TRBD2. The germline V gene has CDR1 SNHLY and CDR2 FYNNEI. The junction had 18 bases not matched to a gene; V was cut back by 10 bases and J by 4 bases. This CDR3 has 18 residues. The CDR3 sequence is CATSSGWVGLAEYNEQFF. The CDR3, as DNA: TGTGCCACCTCAAGTGGATGGGTGGGACTAGCGGAATACAATGAGCAGTTCTTC.

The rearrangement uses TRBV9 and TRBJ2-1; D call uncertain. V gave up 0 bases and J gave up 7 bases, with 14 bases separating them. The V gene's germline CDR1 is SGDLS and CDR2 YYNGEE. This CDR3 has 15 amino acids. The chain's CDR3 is CASSVEALLGNEQFF. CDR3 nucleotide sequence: TGTGCCAGCAGCGTAGAGGCCCTTTTGGGAAATGAGCAGTTCTTC.

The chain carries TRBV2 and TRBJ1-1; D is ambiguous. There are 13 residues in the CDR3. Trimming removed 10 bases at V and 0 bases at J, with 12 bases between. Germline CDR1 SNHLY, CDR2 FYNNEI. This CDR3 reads CATPGEVNTEAFF. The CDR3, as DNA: TGTGCCACCCCTGGGGAGGTGAACACTGAAGCTTTCTTT. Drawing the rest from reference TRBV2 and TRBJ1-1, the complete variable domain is EPEVTQTPSHQVTQMGQEVILRCVPISNHLYFYWYRQILGQKVEFLVSFYNNEISEKSEIFDDQFSVERPDGSNFTLKIRSTKLEDSAMYFCATPGEVNTEAFFGQGTRLTVV.

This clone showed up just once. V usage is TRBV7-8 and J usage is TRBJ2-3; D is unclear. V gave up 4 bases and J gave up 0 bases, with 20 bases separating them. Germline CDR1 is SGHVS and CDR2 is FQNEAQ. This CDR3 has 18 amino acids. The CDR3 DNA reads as TGTGCCAGCAGCTACGATCCTAAATACGTTACTAGCACAGATACGCAGTATTTT. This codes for CASSYDPKYVTSTDTQYF.

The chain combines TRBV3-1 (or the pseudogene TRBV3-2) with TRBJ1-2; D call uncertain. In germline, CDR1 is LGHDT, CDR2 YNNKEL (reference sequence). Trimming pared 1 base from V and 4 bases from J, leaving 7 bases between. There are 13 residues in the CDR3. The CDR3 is CASSQGSLYGYTF. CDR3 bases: TGTGCCAGCAGCCAAGGAAGCCTCTATGGCTACACCTTC.

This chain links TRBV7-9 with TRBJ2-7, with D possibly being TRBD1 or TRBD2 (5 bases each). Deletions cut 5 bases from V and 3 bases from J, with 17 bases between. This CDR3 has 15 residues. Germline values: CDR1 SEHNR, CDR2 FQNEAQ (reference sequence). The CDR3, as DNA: TGTGCCAGCAGCCAGACGCAGGGACGGCTCTACGAGCAGTACTTC. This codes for CASSQTQGRLYEQYF.